This TCR beta chain originates from a study of T cells in Graves' hyperthyroidism and ophthalmopathy. For the study at large: Pretreatment peripheral blood was obtained at initial diagnosis. Study-level points and caveats: By a 13 V-J model, ophthalmopathy was set apart from stable hyperthyroidism.

TCR beta CDR3 regions were amplified from RNA transcripts. When the TCR CDR3 underwent first-round RT-PCR, the HTBI primer set was used. Using its own MiXCR run on the multiplex PCR reads, TCRdb lists one record per CDR3 protein. The table lists some 770,000 distinct CDR3 sequences, less than 20% of them singletons. Trimming took 5 bases from V and 2 from J, leaving 16 bases between them. The germline V gene encodes CDR1 DFQATT and CDR2 SNEGSKA (reference sequence). The CDR3 is 15 amino acids. The sample holds many counts of this clonotype. The antigen is undetermined. Absence of ophthalmopathy progression within 18 months defined stable Graves' hyperthyroidism. Aged 18 to 65, the patients had hyperthyroidism that was newly diagnosed and had lasted under 2 months.

The TCR originated in a man aged 18 to 35 with Graves' hyperthyroidism. Material for sequencing was blood. The chain has TRBV20-1 and TRBJ2-1, with D maybe TRBD1 (6 bases). The CDR3 is CSAGPSGHPYNEQFF. The CDR3 nucleotides read TGCAGTGCTGGACCCTCGGGACATCCCTACAATGAGCAGTTCTTC.